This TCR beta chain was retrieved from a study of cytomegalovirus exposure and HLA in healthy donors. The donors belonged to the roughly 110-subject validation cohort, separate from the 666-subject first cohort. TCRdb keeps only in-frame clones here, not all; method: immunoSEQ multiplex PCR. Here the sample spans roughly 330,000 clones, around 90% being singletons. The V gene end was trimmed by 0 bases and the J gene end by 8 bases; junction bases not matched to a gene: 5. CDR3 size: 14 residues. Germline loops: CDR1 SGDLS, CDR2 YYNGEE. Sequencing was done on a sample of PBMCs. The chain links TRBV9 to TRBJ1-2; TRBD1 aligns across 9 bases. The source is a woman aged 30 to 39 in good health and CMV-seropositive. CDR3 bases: TGTGCCAGCAGCGTAGAACAGGGGGCTGGAGGCTACACCTTC. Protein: CASSVEQGAGGYTF.